This record covers a single T cell receptor beta chain. The antigen it binds to is not known. The sample holds no much larger clone one base away, and base qualities are not on file. Including the terminal cysteine and phenylalanine, the CDR3 comprises 18 residues. The CDR3 DNA has 54 bases and is translated from base 1. V and J lose 0 bases and 2 bases, and a span of 18 bases separates them. From the germline V gene, CDR1 is KGHSH and CDR2 is LQKENI. The sample belongs to a study of CD8 T cells in Susac syndrome (dated by TCRdb to the late 2010s). The study in broad terms: Whether CD8+ T cell activation and differentiation in Susac syndrome was antigen driven was tested using repertoire sequencing. CD8+ T cell repertoire clonality was compared between some 13 healthy donors, approximately 14 Susac syndrome patients and about 15 multiple sclerosis patients. Study-wide conclusions, independent of this receptor: The TCR sequencing and HLA analysis was acknowledged to have included a relatively small number of individuals.

RNA was extracted with the RNeasy kit and about 0.5 to 1 ug was reverse transcribed using random hexamers. The immunoSEQ multiplex PCR assay, which covers 54 Vbeta and 13 Jbeta segments, was used to amplify TCR beta CDR3 regions. Bias from PCR amplification was corrected by using a synthetic template baseline for primer optimization and for computational correction. Concerning the study's data processing: Reads were annotated to V, D and J genes per IMGT and analyzed with immunoSEQ Analyzer, keeping only productive sequences. Clonality was computed as one minus Shannon entropy normalized by log2 of the number of productive unique sequences. Public and private clones were assessed among the 100 most prevalent clones of each patient and control. Susac-specific clones were defined as absent from healthy and MS cohorts, around 980 published viral clones and other ImmuneACCESS disease sequences. TCRdb applied fastp at Q25 and MiXCR to the public reads, then kept only in-frame beta chains. Each entry merges the rows of one CDR3 protein and shows their most common DNA and genes. TCRdb assigned the V and J calls; the authors' analysis was not used. In all, the sample holds about 140,000 distinct CDR3 sequences, and around 94% of those were seen once. The ten largest clones take up over 0.25% of the sample.

Peripheral blood CD8+ and CD4+ T cells from healthy donors, Susac syndrome patients and multiple sclerosis patients were profiled using high-throughput TCR beta sequencing. Healthy donors were included as age- and sex-matched controls. CD8+ TEMRA cells were enriched by FACS, while bulk CD8+ and CD4+ T cells were purified by magnetic negative isolation. Blood was collected in EDTA tubes and processed within 24 hours, with PBMCs isolated through density gradient centrifugation. PBMCs intended for TCR sequencing were cryopreserved in liquid nitrogen and thawed later in a water bath at 37 degrees C. Purity of sorted or isolated CD4+, CD8+ and CD8+ TEMRA cells was at least 90%.

Specimen: CD8+ T cells from PBMCs. The sequence joins TRBV18 to TRBJ2-3; the D gene cannot be resolved reliably. The source of this sequence is a human donor in good health. The CDR3 amino acid sequence is: CASSPPRSLSSLTDTQYF. DNA sequence: TGTGCCAGCTCACCACCGCGGTCACTGTCATCGCTCACAGATACGCAGTATTTT.